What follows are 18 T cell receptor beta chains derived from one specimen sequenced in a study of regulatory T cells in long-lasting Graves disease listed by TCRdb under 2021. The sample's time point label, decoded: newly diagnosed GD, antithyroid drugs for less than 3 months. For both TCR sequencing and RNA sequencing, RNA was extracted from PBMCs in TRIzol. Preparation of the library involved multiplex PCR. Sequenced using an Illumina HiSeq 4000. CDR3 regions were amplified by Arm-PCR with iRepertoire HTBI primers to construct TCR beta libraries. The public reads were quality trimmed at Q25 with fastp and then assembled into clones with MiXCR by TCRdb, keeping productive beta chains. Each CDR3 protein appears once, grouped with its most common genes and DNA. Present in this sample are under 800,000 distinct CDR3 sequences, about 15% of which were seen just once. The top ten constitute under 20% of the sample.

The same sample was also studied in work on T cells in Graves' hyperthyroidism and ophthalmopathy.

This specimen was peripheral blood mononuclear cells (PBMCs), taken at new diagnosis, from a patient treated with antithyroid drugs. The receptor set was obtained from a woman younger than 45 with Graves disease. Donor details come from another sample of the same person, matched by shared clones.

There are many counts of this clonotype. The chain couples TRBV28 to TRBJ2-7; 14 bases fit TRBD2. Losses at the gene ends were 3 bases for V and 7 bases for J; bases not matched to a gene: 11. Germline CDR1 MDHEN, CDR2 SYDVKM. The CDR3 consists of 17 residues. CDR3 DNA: TGTGCCAGCAGTTTGCCCCGGACTAGCGGGAGGCAGTCGGAGCAGTACTTC. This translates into CASSLPRTSGRQSEQYF.

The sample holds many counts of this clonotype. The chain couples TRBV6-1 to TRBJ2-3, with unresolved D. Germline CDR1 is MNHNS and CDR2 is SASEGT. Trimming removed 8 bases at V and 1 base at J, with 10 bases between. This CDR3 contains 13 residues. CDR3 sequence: CASRTQRTDTQYF. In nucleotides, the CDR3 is TGTGCCAGCCGGACCCAGCGCACAGATACGCAGTATTTT.

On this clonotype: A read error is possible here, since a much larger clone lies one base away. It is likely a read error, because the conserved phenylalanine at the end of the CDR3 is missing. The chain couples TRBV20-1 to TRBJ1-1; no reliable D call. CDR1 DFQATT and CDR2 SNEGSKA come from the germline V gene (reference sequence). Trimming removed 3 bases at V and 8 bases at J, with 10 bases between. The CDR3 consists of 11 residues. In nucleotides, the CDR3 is TGCAGTGCTAGCCGGGATACCGAAGCTTTCCTT. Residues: CSASRDTEAFL.

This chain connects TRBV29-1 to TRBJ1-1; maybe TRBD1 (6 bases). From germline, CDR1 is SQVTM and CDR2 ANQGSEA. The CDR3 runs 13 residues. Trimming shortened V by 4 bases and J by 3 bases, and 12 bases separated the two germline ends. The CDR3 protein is CSVAFQGYTEAFF. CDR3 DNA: TGCAGCGTTGCGTTTCAGGGGTACACTGAAGCTTTCTTT.

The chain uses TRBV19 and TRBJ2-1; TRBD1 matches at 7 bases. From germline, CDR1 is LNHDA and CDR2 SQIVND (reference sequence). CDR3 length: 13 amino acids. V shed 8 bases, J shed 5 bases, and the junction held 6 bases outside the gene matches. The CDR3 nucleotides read TGTGCCAGTCGCAGGGGGATCGACAATGAGCAGTTCTTC. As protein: CASRRGIDNEQFF.

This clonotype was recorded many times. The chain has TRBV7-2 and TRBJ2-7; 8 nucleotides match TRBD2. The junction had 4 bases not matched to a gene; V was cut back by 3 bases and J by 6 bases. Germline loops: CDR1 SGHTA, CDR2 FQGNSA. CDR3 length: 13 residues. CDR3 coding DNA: TGTGCCAGCAGCTTCGGACTAGCAACCGAGCAGTACTTC. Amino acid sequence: CASSFGLATEQYF. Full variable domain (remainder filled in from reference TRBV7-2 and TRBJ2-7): GAGVSQSPSNKVTEKGKDVELRCDPISGHTALYWYRQSLGQGLEFLIYFQGNSAPDKSGLPSDRFSAERTGGSVSTLTIQRTQQEDSAVYLCASSFGLATEQYFGPGTRLTVT.

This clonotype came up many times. CDR3 bases: TGTGCCAGCAGGTCGCCTAGCGGGAGTAATGAGCAGTTCTTC. Encoded protein: CASRSPSGSNEQFF. V gene TRBV28 combines with J gene TRBJ2-1, with 10 bases matching TRBD2. The CDR3 covers 14 residues. J lost 7 bases, V lost 6 bases, and 6 bases had no gene match. Germline V gene data show CDR1 as MDHEN and CDR2 as SYDVKM.

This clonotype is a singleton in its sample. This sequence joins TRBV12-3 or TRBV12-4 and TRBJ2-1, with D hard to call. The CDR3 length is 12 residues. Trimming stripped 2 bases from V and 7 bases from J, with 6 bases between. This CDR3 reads CASSLPPNEQFF. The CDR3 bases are TGTGCCAGCAGTTTACCCCCGAATGAGCAGTTCTTC.

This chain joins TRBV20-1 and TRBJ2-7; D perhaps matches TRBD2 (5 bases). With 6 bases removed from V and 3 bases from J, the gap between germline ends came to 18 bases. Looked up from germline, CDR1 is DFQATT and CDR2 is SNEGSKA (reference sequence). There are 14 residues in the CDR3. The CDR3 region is CSAPRGAESYEQYF. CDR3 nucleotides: TGCAGTGCACCTCGGGGAGCGGAAAGCTACGAGCAGTACTTC.

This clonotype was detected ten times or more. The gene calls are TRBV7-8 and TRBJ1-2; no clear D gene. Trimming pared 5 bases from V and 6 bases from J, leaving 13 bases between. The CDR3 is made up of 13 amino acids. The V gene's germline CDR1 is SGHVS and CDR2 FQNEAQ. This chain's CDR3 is CASSPTWSDGYTF. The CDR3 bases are TGTGCCAGCAGCCCGACGTGGTCGGATGGCTACACCTTC.

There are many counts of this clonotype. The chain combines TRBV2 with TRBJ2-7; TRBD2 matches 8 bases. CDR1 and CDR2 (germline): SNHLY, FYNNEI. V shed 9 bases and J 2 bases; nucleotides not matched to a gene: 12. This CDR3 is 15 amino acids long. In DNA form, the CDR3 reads TGTGCCAGTAGTACTTCGGGAGGGCCGCCCTACGAGCAGTACTTC. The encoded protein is CASSTSGGPPYEQYF.

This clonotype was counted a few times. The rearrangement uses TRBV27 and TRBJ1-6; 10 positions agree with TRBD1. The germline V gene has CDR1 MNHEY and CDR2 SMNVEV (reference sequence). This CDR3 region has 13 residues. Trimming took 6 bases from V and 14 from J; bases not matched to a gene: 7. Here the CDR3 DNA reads TGTGCCAGCAGGGGACAGGGGTTAATAGCCCTCCACTTT. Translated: CASRGQGLIALHF.

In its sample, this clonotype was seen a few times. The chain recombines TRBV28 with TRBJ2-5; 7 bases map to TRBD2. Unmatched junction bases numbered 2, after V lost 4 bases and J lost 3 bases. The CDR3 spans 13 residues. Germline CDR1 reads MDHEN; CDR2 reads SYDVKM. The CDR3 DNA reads TGTGCCAGCAGTTATGCGGGGGAAGAGACCCAGTACTTC. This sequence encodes CASSYAGEETQYF.

The CDR3 DNA sequence: TGTGCCAGCAGTTTCGGGCTGGGGGGCCAAGAGACCCAGTACTTC. Translating it yields CASSFGLGGQETQYF. V and J are TRBV28 and TRBJ2-5; possible D gene TRBD2, 6 bases. The germline gives CDR1 MDHEN, CDR2 SYDVKM. The ends were cut back, 3 bases at V and 1 base at J, with 12 bases in the middle. This CDR3 region has 15 residues. The variable domain in full, completed from reference TRBV28 and TRBJ2-5, reads DVKVTQSSRYLVKRTGEKVFLECVQDMDHENMFWYRQDPGLGLRLIYFSYDVKMKEKGDIPEGYSVSREKKERFSLILESASTNQTSMYLCASSFGLGGQETQYFGPGTRLLVL.

The CDR3 reads CASSISTSGSTDTQYF. Here the CDR3 DNA reads TGTGCCAGTAGTATATCGACTAGCGGGAGCACAGATACGCAGTATTTT. The chain employs TRBV19 and TRBJ2-3, with 10 positions matching TRBD2. The J segment lost 0 bases and the V segment lost 2 bases, leaving 2 bases of the junction unmatched. Germline CDR1 and CDR2: LNHDA and SQIVND (reference sequence). The CDR3 covers 16 residues.

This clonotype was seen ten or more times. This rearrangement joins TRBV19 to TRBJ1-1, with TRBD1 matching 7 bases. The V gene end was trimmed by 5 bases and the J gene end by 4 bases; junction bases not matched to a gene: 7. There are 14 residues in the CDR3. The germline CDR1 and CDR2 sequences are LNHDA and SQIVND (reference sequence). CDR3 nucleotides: TGTGCCAGTAGTGTTAACAGGGGTAGCACTGAAGCTTTCTTT. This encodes CASSVNRGSTEAFF. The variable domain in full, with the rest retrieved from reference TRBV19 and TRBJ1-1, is DGGITQSPKYLFRKEGQNVTLSCEQNLNHDAMYWYRQDPGQGLRLIYYSQIVNDFQKGDIAEGYSVSREKKESFPLTVTSAQKNPTAFYLCASSVNRGSTEAFFGQGTRLTVV.

The CDR3 loop reads CASMETGVTGELFF. For the CDR3, the DNA is TGTGCCAGCATGGAGACAGGGGTCACCGGGGAGCTGTTTTTT. The rearrangement uses TRBV6-1 and TRBJ2-2; TRBD1 agrees at 8 bases. This CDR3 is 14 amino acids long. Germline CDR1 MNHNS, CDR2 SASEGT. The ends lost 7 bases at V and 4 bases at J; junction bases unmatched: 5.

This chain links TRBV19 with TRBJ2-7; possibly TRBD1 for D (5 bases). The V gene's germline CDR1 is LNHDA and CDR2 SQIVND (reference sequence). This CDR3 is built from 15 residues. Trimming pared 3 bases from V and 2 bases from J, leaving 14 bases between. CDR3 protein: CASSIHDSVTYEQYF. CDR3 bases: TGTGCCAGTAGTATCCATGACAGTGTGACCTACGAGCAGTACTTC.